Listed below are T cell receptor beta chains from one sample, sequenced in a study of CD8 T cells in ankylosing spondylitis. TCRdb itself ran the 5' RACE reads through MiXCR, one entry per CDR3 protein. Of 500,000 to 650,000 distinct CDR3 sequences listed, about 5.4% were seen once; the top ten hold under 4.5%. Sequencing was done on a sample of blood, either unsorted or a sorted T cell fraction (not recorded which). The source is a male donor with ankylosing spondylitis. Each CDR3 is given with its conserved first and last residue. A D gene is named only where the DNA matches it firmly. Clone size appears in some rows only: once, few, many, or a class for an expanded clone.

V gene	D gene	J gene	clone size	CDR3 DNA	CDR3 protein
TRBV5-5	.	TRBJ2-7	many	TGTGCCAGCAGCCGTACTAGCCGAGCCTACGAGCAGTACTTC	CASSRTSRAYEQYF
TRBV15	.	TRBJ2-1	many	TGTGCCACCAGCAGGAACAGGGTCTCCTACAATGAGCAGTTCTTC	CATSRNRVSYNEQFF
TRBV27	TRBD1	TRBJ1-2	.	TGTGCCAGCAGTTACAAGGGGGCTGGTGTCGGTGGCTACACCTTC	CASSYKGAGVGGYTF
TRBV5-1	.	TRBJ1-4	many	TGCGCCAGCAGCCACGGCCGAGGGGAGACTAATGAAAAACTGTTTTTT	CASSHGRGETNEKLFF
TRBV7-9	.	TRBJ2-5	many	TGTGCCAGCAGCTCTACTAAAACGGCCCAGTACTTC	CASSSTKTAQYF
TRBV5-1	TRBD2	TRBJ2-5	many	TGCGCCAGCAGCCTGGCCCCTAGCGGGAGAGTGGAGACCCAGTACTTC	CASSLAPSGRVETQYF
TRBV5-1	.	TRBJ1-5	many	TGCGCCAGCAGCCCCGGGGATTCTAGCAATCAGCCCCAGCATTTT	CASSPGDSSNQPQHF
TRBV7-2	TRBD2	TRBJ2-7	many	TGTGCCAGCAGCCTGACTAGCGTGTGGGAGCAGTACTTC	CASSLTSVWEQYF
TRBV7-9	.	TRBJ2-3	many	TGTGCCAGCAGCCCCAGGGGTAGGGGGTCCACAGATACGCAGTATTTT	CASSPRGRGSTDTQYF
TRBV27	TRBD2	TRBJ2-3	many	TGTGCCAGCAGTCTACGGACTAGCTCAGATACGCAGTATTTT	CASSLRTSSDTQYF
TRBV3-1	.	TRBJ2-7	.	TGTGCCAGCAGCCAAGTTTCGGGTGTCGTCTCCTACGAGCAGTACTTC	CASSQVSGVVSYEQYF
TRBV10-3	.	TRBJ2-1	many	TGTGCCATCAGTGCTTTGGACGACAGCTCCTACAATGAGCAGTTCTTC	CAISALDDSSYNEQFF
TRBV5-6	TRBD2	TRBJ2-1	few	TGTGCCAGCAGCTTAGGGACTACCGACAATGAGCAGTTCTTC	CASSLGTTDNEQFF
TRBV20-1	.	TRBJ2-7	few	TGCAGTGCTTCCAGACCCCCGGGCAGGGTCCCCTACGAGCAGTACTTC	CSASRPPGRVPYEQYF
TRBV20-1	.	TRBJ1-2	many	TGCAGTGCTAGTGATCGGCGTGGCTACACCTTC	CSASDRRGYTF
TRBV7-2	.	TRBJ1-6	many	TGTGCCAGCAGCAGTGGCGCGATGGATTCACCCCTCCACTTT	CASSSGAMDSPLHF
TRBV10-3	.	TRBJ2-7	many	TGTGCCATCAGTCACTCAGCAGGTCTCGGTTACGAGCAGTACTTC	CAISHSAGLGYEQYF
TRBV12-3/TRBV12-4	.	TRBJ2-1	.	TGTGCCAGCAGGCCGGGTTACTACAATGAGCAGTTCTTC	CASRPGYYNEQFF
TRBV5-1	TRBD1	TRBJ2-2	many	TGCGCCAGCAGCCCTAACAGGGGGCGGCCCTTGGAGCTGTTTTTT	CASSPNRGRPLELFF
TRBV4-3	.	TRBJ1-2	many	TGCGCCAGCAGCCAAGATGCGGGACTGGGGCTATATGGCTACACCTTC	CASSQDAGLGLYGYTF
TRBV20-1	.	TRBJ1-5	many	TGCAGTGCTACGAGGGGAGGGGGCAATCAGCCCCAGCATTTT	CSATRGGGNQPQHF
TRBV4-1	TRBD2	TRBJ2-1	many	TGCGCCAGCAGCCAAGCCGGGATTGGGGCGGGAGGAGGGGGAGAGCAGTTCTTC	CASSQAGIGAGGGGEQFF
TRBV7-9	.	TRBJ2-1	many	TGTGCCAGCAGCTCCCCCGTTGAGGAGAGGATTAACAATGAGCAGTTCTTC	CASSSPVEERINNEQFF
TRBV7-9	TRBD2	TRBJ2-7	many	TGTGCCTCGAGCGGGGCAGGGAGGAACGAGCAGTACTTC	CASSGAGRNEQYF
TRBV28	TRBD2	TRBJ2-7	.	TGTGCCAGCAGCACCGGGACTAGCGGGATGGGGTCCTACGAGCAGTACTTC	CASSTGTSGMGSYEQYF
TRBV4-2	TRBD2	TRBJ2-3	.	TGTGCCAGCAGCGCCTTACTAGCGGGGGGGCAAGATACGCAGTATTTT	CASSALLAGGQDTQYF
TRBV7-2	.	TRBJ1-5	many	TGTGCCAGCAGCTTAGTCGGTGAGGGATCCCAGCATTTT	CASSLVGEGSQHF
TRBV13	.	TRBJ1-1	many	TGTGCCAGCAGCTTAGGTGTGGGACACACTGAAGCTTTCTTT	CASSLGVGHTEAFF
TRBV27	.	TRBJ2-5	many	TGTGCCAGCAGTTCATTTCTGCAAGAGACCCAGTACTTC	CASSSFLQETQYF
TRBV3-1	.	TRBJ2-7	many	TGTGCCAGCAGCCAAGACATGTCAGCCGGATACTACGAGCAGTACTTC	CASSQDMSAGYYEQYF
TRBV20-1	.	TRBJ2-1	many	TGCAGTGCTAGAGACAGGGTTTCGCAGTTCTTC	CSARDRVSQFF
TRBV28	TRBD1	TRBJ2-7	many	TGTGCCAGCAGTTTCACAGGGGCCGACGAGCAGTACTTC	CASSFTGADEQYF
TRBV12-3/TRBV12-4	.	TRBJ2-7	many	TGTGCCAGCAGTAACATGGGGCCGGACGAGCAGTACTTC	CASSNMGPDEQYF
TRBV6-1	.	TRBJ2-7	.	TGTGCCAGCTCACGAGTTCCTACTATGTGGGAGCAGTACTTC	CASSRVPTMWEQYF
TRBV7-8	.	TRBJ2-5	many	TGTGCCAGCAGCTTAAGTCCAGGCCGGGAGACCCAGTACTTC	CASSLSPGRETQYF
TRBV5-1	.	TRBJ2-1	many	TGCGCCAGCAGCTTGGGGGTTCATGAGCAGTTCTTC	CASSLGVHEQFF
TRBV4-3	.	TRBJ1-6	.	TGCGCCAGCAGCCCAGGGACCAATTCACCCCTCCTCTTT	CASSPGTNSPLLF
TRBV6-5	.	TRBJ2-7	many	TGTGCCAGCAGTTACCGTTCCGGTTTCGAGCAGTACTTC	CASSYRSGFEQYF
TRBV4-2	TRBD1	TRBJ1-4	many	TGTGCCAGCAGTCGCCTGGGACAGAAAAATGAAAAACTGTTTTTT	CASSRLGQKNEKLFF
TRBV20-1	TRBD1	TRBJ1-5	.	TGCAGTGCTACACTTACAGGGGGCAATCAGCCCCAGCATTTT	CSATLTGGNQPQHF
TRBV6-1	.	TRBJ1-1	many	TGTGCCAGCCGAGAAAGAGAAGAAGGAGGGAACACTGAAGCTTTCTTT	CASREREEGGNTEAFF
TRBV20-1	TRBD1	TRBJ2-7	few	TGCAGTGCTGGAAAGACAGGGGCTTCCTACGAGCAGTACTTC	CSAGKTGASYEQYF
TRBV9	TRBD1	TRBJ1-2	many	TGTGCCAGCAGCGGTAACAGGGGGCGCGACTATGGCTACACCTTC	CASSGNRGRDYGYTF
TRBV29-1	TRBD1	TRBJ1-2	.	TGCAGCGTTGTATCGGGACAGGGTAACTATGGCTACACCTTC	CSVVSGQGNYGYTF
TRBV5-1	TRBD1	TRBJ2-5	.	TGCGCCAGCACGGGGACAGCGGAGACCCAGTACTTC	CASTGTAETQYF
TRBV27	.	TRBJ2-3	.	TGTGCCAGCAGTTTGGGAAGTTGGGATACGCAGTATTTT	CASSLGSWDTQYF
TRBV5-1	.	TRBJ2-1	many	TGCGCCAGCAGCGAATACAATGAGCAGTTCTTC	CASSEYNEQFF
TRBV7-8	.	TRBJ2-7	many	TGTGCCAGCAGCTCCAGGGTCCCCTACGAGCAGTACTTC	CASSSRVPYEQYF
TRBV6-5	TRBD2	TRBJ2-1	many	TGTGCCAGCAGTTACTCTCTAGCGGGAGTGTTTTATGAGCAGTTCTTC	CASSYSLAGVFYEQFF
TRBV28	.	TRBJ2-2	few	TGTGCCAGCAGTTTCTGGGGGGCACTGAACACCGGGGAGCTGTTTTTT	CASSFWGALNTGELFF
TRBV7-2	TRBD1	TRBJ1-2	many	TGTGCCAGCAGCTTACTGGGACAGGGGGGGAACTATGGCTACACCTTC	CASSLLGQGGNYGYTF
TRBV4-1	.	TRBJ1-5	.	TGCGCCAGCAGCCAAGCCCCCGGGAATAGCAATCAGCCCCAGCATTTT	CASSQAPGNSNQPQHF
TRBV12-3/TRBV12-4	.	TRBJ1-3	many	TGTGCCAGCAGGACAGTGGTCTCTGGAAACACCATATATTTT	CASRTVVSGNTIYF
TRBV15	.	TRBJ1-5	few	TGTGCCACCAGAACAGATCGGGAGGGTGGAGATCAGCCCCAGCATTTT	CATRTDREGGDQPQHF
TRBV7-2	.	TRBJ1-1	many	TGTGCCAGCAGCCCGGACAGTGAATTTAGTGAAGCTTTCTTT	CASSPDSEFSEAFF
TRBV2	TRBD1	TRBJ2-2	many	TGTGCCAGCAGTGTGAGGACAGGGTACACCGGGGAGCTGTTTTTT	CASSVRTGYTGELFF
TRBV4-1	.	TRBJ1-1	many	TGCGCCAGCAGCCATAACGACAGGATGAACACTGAAGCTTTCTTT	CASSHNDRMNTEAFF
TRBV10-3	TRBD2	TRBJ2-1	many	TGTGCCATCAGAAATGCGATGGTGCTAGCGGCTTACAATGAGCAGTTCTTC	CAIRNAMVLAAYNEQFF
TRBV11-2	.	TRBJ2-5	few	TGTGCCAGCAGCTTAGAGTTTTCGACTATTCAAGAGACCCAGTACTTC	CASSLEFSTIQETQYF